This TCR beta chain was captured by sequencing in a study of spatial heterogeneity in lung cancer. Across the whole study: A consistent excess of beta-chain over alpha-chain sequences was detected. There were, on average, more than ten raw-read appearances for each unique TCR and UMI combination. Study-wide results and limits: How many expanded intratumoral alpha and beta TCRs were present tracked the tumor mutation count, which was a count of nonsynonymous mutations.

The CDR3 contains 15 residues. The V gene lost 4 bases and the J gene lost 11 bases, with 23 bases spanning the gap. The V gene's germline CDR1 is LGHDT and CDR2 YNNKEL (reference sequence). The sample's time point: sample taken at primary tumor resection. The donors comprised 70 to 85 untreated early-stage non-small cell lung cancer patients. No cells were sorted before sequencing. The whole RNA sequenced was extracted from tumor, nontumor lung or frozen PBMC. By share of the sample, this clonotype is medium-sized. Its antigen is currently unknown. Using its own MiXCR run on the 5' RACE reads, TCRdb lists one record per CDR3 protein. This sample has almost 7,500 distinct CDR3 sequences, with roughly 13% found just once.

The chain joins TRBV3-1 to TRBJ1-1; D remains unclear. This clonotype was obtained from a female donor with early-stage non-small cell lung cancer. The sequencing here drew on lung tumor tissue, taken at surgery. The CDR3 DNA follows: TGTGCCAGCAGCCCGACTGTTTATTCGGTCGCCGAGGCTTTCTTT. Translation: CASSPTVYSVAEAFF.